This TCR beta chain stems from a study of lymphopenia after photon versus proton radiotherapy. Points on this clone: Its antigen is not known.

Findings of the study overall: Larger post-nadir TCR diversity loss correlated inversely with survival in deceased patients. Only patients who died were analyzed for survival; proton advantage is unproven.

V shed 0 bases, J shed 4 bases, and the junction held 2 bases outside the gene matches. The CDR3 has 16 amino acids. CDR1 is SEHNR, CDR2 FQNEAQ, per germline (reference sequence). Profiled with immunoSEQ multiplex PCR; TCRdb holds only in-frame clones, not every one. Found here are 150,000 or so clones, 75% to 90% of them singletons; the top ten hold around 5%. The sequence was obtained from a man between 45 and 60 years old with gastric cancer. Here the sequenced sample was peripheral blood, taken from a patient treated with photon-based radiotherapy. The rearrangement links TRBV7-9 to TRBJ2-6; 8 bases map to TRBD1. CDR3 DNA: TGTGCCAGCAGCTTAGCGGACAGGGAAGGGGCCAACGTCCTGACTTTC. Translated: CASSLADREGANVLTF.